These 31 T cell receptor beta chains came from one sample sequenced in a study of response to subunit inactivated influenza vaccine. One entry per CDR3 protein, called by TCRdb with MiXCR from the RT-PCR reads. This table holds around 760,000 distinct CDR3 sequences, approximately 15% found once. The material was PBMCs from blood, obtained around 15 days before vaccination. The receptors here all came from a middle-aged man who received an inactivated influenza vaccine.

This clonotype was counted only a few times. CDR3 protein: CATSRGTSGYPYNEQFF. In DNA form, the CDR3 reads TGTGCCACCAGCAGAGGGACTAGCGGGTACCCCTACAATGAGCAGTTCTTC. V usage is TRBV15 and J usage is TRBJ2-1; TRBD2 matches 11 bases. V lost 1 base to trimming and J lost 2 bases; unmatched junction nucleotides: 4. The CDR3 covers 17 residues. Germline CDR1 reads LNHNV; CDR2 reads YYDKDF (reference sequence). Looking up the rest from reference TRBV15 and TRBJ2-1 gives the full variable domain: DAMVIQNPRYQVTQFGKPVTLSCSQTLNHNVMYWYQQKSSQAPKLLFHYYDKDFNNEADTPDNFQSRRPNTSFCFLDIRSPGLGDTAMYLCATSRGTSGYPYNEQFFGPGTRLTVL.

This clonotype was seen a handful of times. The chain links TRBV5-1 to TRBJ2-1; tentatively, D is TRBD2 (6 bases). V gave up 2 bases and J gave up 4 bases, with 16 bases separating them. Germline V gene data show CDR1 as SGHRS and CDR2 as YFSETQ. This CDR3 region has 16 residues. The CDR3 DNA sequence: TGCGCCAGCAGCTTCCAGAGTCGGGGGACGTACAATGAGCAGTTCTTC. Translating it yields CASSFQSRGTYNEQFF.

The table lists this clonotype with a count of one. The V gene is TRBV20-1, the J gene TRBJ2-5; no clear D. The CDR3 totals 13 residues. Per the germline V gene, CDR1 is DFQATT and CDR2 is SNEGSKA (reference sequence). V lost 2 bases, J lost 3 bases, and 10 bases lay in between. The CDR3 is CSARLDLEETQYF. The CDR3 DNA reads TGCAGTGCTAGACTGGATCTTGAAGAGACCCAGTACTTC.

The chain has TRBV3-1 and TRBJ2-5; TRBD1 agrees at 8 bases. The CDR3 is made up of 17 amino acids. Germline lookup yields CDR1 LGHDT and CDR2 YNNKEL (reference sequence). J was trimmed by 4 bases and V by 1 base; bases with no gene match: 11. This CDR3 reads CASSQGLSGQARETQYF. The CDR3 bases are TGTGCCAGCAGCCAAGGTTTGTCGGGACAGGCAAGAGAGACCCAGTACTTC.

The chain's CDR3 is CASAGGANEKLFF. In DNA, the CDR3 is TGTGCCAGCGCGGGGGGCGCGAATGAAAAACTGTTTTTT. V usage is TRBV14 and J usage is TRBJ1-4; tentative D call: TRBD1 (6 bases). Trimming cost V 8 bases and J 5 bases, with 12 bases left between them. Germline V gene data show CDR1 as SGHDN and CDR2 as FVKESK. This CDR3 spans 13 amino acids. Full variable domain (rest looked up from reference TRBV14 and TRBJ1-4): EAGVTQFPSHSVIEKGQTVTLRCDPISGHDNLYWYRRVMGKEIKFLLHFVKESKQDESGMPNNRFLAERTGGTYSTLKVQPAELEDSGVYFCASAGGANEKLFFGSGTQLSVL.

This chain links TRBV15 with TRBJ2-7, with 7 nucleotides matching TRBD2. The germline gives CDR1 LNHNV, CDR2 YYDKDF (reference sequence). Trimming at V came to 1 base and at J to 8 bases, leaving 17 bases not matched to a gene. CDR3 size: 17 residues. CDR3 amino acids: CATSRGLAVGPRAQQYF. CDR3 DNA sequence: TGTGCCACCAGCAGAGGGCTAGCGGTAGGGCCTAGAGCTCAGCAGTACTTC.

This clonotype was seen more than once but under ten times. This sequence joins TRBV5-5 and TRBJ1-2; 8 nucleotides align to TRBD1. CDR3 length: 15 residues. V trimming: 4 bases; J trimming: 5 bases; junction bases outside the gene matches: 10. Germline CDR1 and CDR2: SGHKS and YYEKEE (reference sequence). The CDR3 DNA reads TGTGCCAGCAGCCCGCCGGGACAGGATTTATATGGCTACACCTTC. Its translation: CASSPPGQDLYGYTF.

At least ten counts were recorded for this clonotype. CDR3 region: CASSFGSRGSTGELFF. The CDR3, as DNA: TGTGCCAGCAGTTTTGGGTCGCGCGGGAGCACCGGGGAGCTGTTTTTT. The J gene is TRBJ2-2, the V gene TRBV12-3 or TRBV12-4; 7 positions match TRBD2. J lost 4 bases, V lost 3 bases, and 8 bases had no gene match. The CDR3 contains 16 residues.

This clonotype has more than one count but fewer than ten. V usage is TRBV5-6 and J usage is TRBJ2-6; D ambiguous. Germline V lookup: CDR1 SGHDT, CDR2 YYEEEE. The V and J ends lost 2 bases and 4 bases respectively, with 16 bases between them. This CDR3 has 17 residues. CDR3 region: CASSLGRVSAGANVLTF. CDR3 in DNA: TGTGCCAGCAGCTTAGGTCGGGTATCGGCCGGGGCCAACGTCCTGACTTTC.

The gene calls are TRBV18 and TRBJ1-6; TRBD1 might be the D (5 bases). The CDR3 covers 14 residues. V was cut by 3 bases and J by 7 bases, with 10 bases left in between. Per germline, CDR1 KGHSH and CDR2 LQKENI. In nucleotides, the CDR3 is TGTGCCAGCTCACCTGACAGCCAGAATTCACCCCTCCACTTT. This encodes CASSPDSQNSPLHF.

Worth noting for this clonotype: One end of the junction varies from germline; a read error may be responsible. The J gene is TRBJ1-1, the V gene TRBV7-6; a possible D gene is TRBD1 (5 bases). This CDR3 contains 15 residues. In germline, CDR1 is SGHVS, CDR2 FNYEAQ. This CDR3 is CDSSLAGLKNTEAFF. The CDR3 DNA is TGTGACAGCAGCTTAGCGGGACTGAAGAACACTGAAGCTTTCTTT.

This clonotype has a handful of counts. The chain recombines TRBV6-2 or TRBV6-3 with TRBJ2-4; D remains ambiguous. The CDR3 is 11 residues long. Germline V gene lookup returns CDR1 MNHEY and CDR2 SVGEGT. The V end was cut by 4 bases, the J end by 13 bases, with 11 bases between. The CDR3 coding sequence is TGTGCCAGCAGTTCCCGGGCCGGGCAGTACTTC. It yields the protein CASSSRAGQYF.

The gene calls are TRBV19 and TRBJ2-1; tentative D call: TRBD1 (6 bases). CDR3 length equals 14 residues. Germline V gene sequence: CDR1 LNHDA, CDR2 SQIVND (reference sequence). Trimming left V 3 bases short and J 8 bases short, with 14 bases between. The CDR3 loop reads CASSIGRGLDEQFF. The CDR3 DNA reads as TGTGCCAGTAGTATCGGCAGGGGTTTGGATGAGCAGTTCTTC.

Turning to this clonotype: Possible read error: a much larger clone is one base away. The chain uses TRBV28 and TRBJ2-7; TRBD2 aligns across 9 bases. CDR1 and CDR2 (germline): MDHEN, SYDVKM. The trim removed 2 bases at V and 4 bases at J, leaving 3 bases unmatched. The CDR3 extends over 14 amino acids. The CDR3 is CASSLAGGKYEQYF. CDR3 coding DNA: TGTGCCAGCAGTTTAGCGGGAGGGAAATACGAGCAGTACTTC.

There are a few counts of this clonotype. V is TRBV20-1 and J is TRBJ2-3; D tentatively fits TRBD1 or TRBD2 (5 bases each). V lost 5 bases and J 1 base, leaving 13 bases between the germline ends. The CDR3 has 14 residues. Germline CDR1 and CDR2: DFQATT and SNEGSKA (reference sequence). CDR3 amino acids: CSACPRDGTDTQYF. As DNA, the CDR3 is TGCAGTGCTTGTCCAAGGGACGGCACAGATACGCAGTATTTT.

The rearrangement links TRBV21-1 to TRBJ1-2. TRBV21-1 counts as a pseudogene. The CDR3 totals 14 residues. Here the CDR3 reads CASSERAGLYGYTF. The CDR3 nucleotides read TGTGCCAGCAGCGAAAGGGCAGGACTCTATGGCTACACCTTC.

This rearrangement joins TRBV7-2 to TRBJ2-1; possibly TRBD2 for D (5 bases). Germline CDR1 reads SGHTA; CDR2 reads FQGNSA. With 6 bases removed from V and 6 bases from J, the gap between germline ends came to 15 bases. The CDR3 loop spans 14 amino acids. The CDR3 nucleotides read TGTGCCAGCAGGTCTGGACTGGCCCCCAATGAGCAGTTCTTC. Its protein is CASRSGLAPNEQFF. The variable domain in full, with the rest retrieved from reference TRBV7-2 and TRBJ2-1, is GAGVSQSPSNKVTEKGKDVELRCDPISGHTALYWYRQSLGQGLEFLIYFQGNSAPDKSGLPSDRFSAERTGGSVSTLTIQRTQQEDSAVYLCASRSGLAPNEQFFGPGTRLTVL.

The genes are TRBV18 and TRBJ2-7; 7 nucleotides align to TRBD1. V was clipped by 0 bases and J by 2 bases; unmatched bases: 1. CDR1 is KGHSH and CDR2 is LQKENI in the germline V gene. This CDR3 region has 14 residues. CDR3 protein: CASSPPGQPYEQYF. The CDR3 nucleotides read TGTGCCAGCTCACCACCGGGACAGCCCTACGAGCAGTACTTC. Full variable domain (rest looked up from reference TRBV18 and TRBJ2-7): NAGVMQNPRHLVRRRGQEARLRCSPMKGHSHVYWYRQLPEEGLKFMVYLQKENIIDESGMPKERFSAEFPKEGPSILRIQQVVRGDSAAYFCASSPPGQPYEQYFGPGTRLTVT.

This clonotype occurred a few times. The CDR3 DNA is TGTGCCTGGAGTCGTCGACAGGGTGGGGAGCAGTACTTC. This translates into CAWSRRQGGEQYF. The J gene is TRBJ2-7, the V gene TRBV30, with TRBD1 matching over 7 bases. The CDR3 covers 13 residues. The ends lost 2 bases at V and 7 bases at J; junction bases unmatched: 8. CDR1 GTSNPN and CDR2 SVGIG come from the germline V gene (reference sequence).

This clonotype showed up many times. The chain links TRBV28 to TRBJ2-7; D is uncertain. The V gene's germline CDR1 is MDHEN and CDR2 SYDVKM. CDR3 size: 12 residues. The ends were cut back, 6 bases at V and 2 bases at J, with 8 bases in the middle. The CDR3 reads CASRSGTYEQYF. The CDR3 nucleotides are TGTGCCAGCAGATCGGGTACCTACGAGCAGTACTTC.

This clonotype was counted between two and nine times. The chain couples TRBV5-1 to TRBJ2-5; the D gene is possibly TRBD1 (6 bases). Looked up from germline, CDR1 is SGHRS and CDR2 is YFSETQ. The CDR3 runs to 14 residues. V shed 3 bases and J shed 3 bases, with 12 bases lying between them. CDR3 bases: TGCGCCAGCAGCTCCCCCCCAGGGGAAGAGACCCAGTACTTC. It is translated as CASSSPPGEETQYF.

The V and J genes are TRBV20-1 and TRBJ2-3; D remains unclear. The V gene's germline CDR1 is DFQATT and CDR2 SNEGSKA (reference sequence). With 6 bases removed from V and 3 bases from J, the gap between germline ends came to 22 bases. This CDR3 contains 16 residues. CDR3 sequence reads: CSAAAIKVLGTDTQYF. In DNA, the CDR3 is TGCAGTGCCGCAGCGATTAAAGTTCTCGGGACAGATACGCAGTATTTT.

A few counts support this clonotype. The chain joins TRBV28 to TRBJ2-1; perhaps TRBD2 as D (6 bases). From germline, CDR1 is MDHEN and CDR2 SYDVKM. The CDR3 covers 12 residues. V dropped 6 bases and J dropped 12 bases, with 15 bases sitting between them. The CDR3 DNA sequence: TGTGCCAGCAGCCCGACTAGGTCCGGGCAGTTCTTC. Amino acid sequence: CASSPTRSGQFF.

This chain connects TRBV29-1 to TRBJ2-7; D uncertain. In germline, CDR1 is SQVTM, CDR2 ANQGSEA. Deletions cut 6 bases from V and 4 bases from J, with 10 bases between. This CDR3 contains 11 residues. The CDR3 loop reads CSVIEPYEQYF. For the CDR3, the DNA is TGCAGCGTCATAGAACCGTACGAGCAGTACTTC.

This clonotype turned up a few times. The chain is built from TRBV7-2 and TRBJ2-3; D is unclear. V was pared by 8 bases and J by 2 bases, with 8 bases between. CDR3 length: 12 residues. Looked up from germline, CDR1 is SGHTA and CDR2 is FQGNSA. DNA for the CDR3: TGTGCCAGCGCCTCACACACAGATACGCAGTATTTT. This sequence encodes CASASHTDTQYF.

This chain links TRBV18 with TRBJ2-6, with 9 bases that match TRBD1. Looked up from germline, CDR1 is KGHSH and CDR2 is LQKENI. The CDR3 covers 18 residues. V dropped 5 bases and J dropped 0; count of bases not matched to a gene: 8. CDR3 DNA sequence: TGTGCCAGCTCATCTCGGACAGGGGCGAACTCTGGGGCCAACGTCCTGACTTTC. The encoded protein is CASSSRTGANSGANVLTF.

This clonotype was seen many times. The V call is TRBV20-1, the J call TRBJ2-3; TRBD1 or TRBD2 may be the D gene (5 bases each). Germline CDR1 and CDR2: DFQATT and SNEGSKA (reference sequence). This CDR3 contains 15 residues. V was pared by 6 bases and J by 5 bases, with 21 bases between. In DNA, the CDR3 is TGCAGTGCACCTCCCCCGGGACCGAGGGTAGATACGCAGTATTTT. It yields the protein CSAPPPGPRVDTQYF.

This clonotype was detected ten times or more. The CDR3 nucleotides read TGCGCCAGCAGCCAGAACCCCGGAGGGTGGGAGACCGGGGAGCTGTTTTTT. Its protein is CASSQNPGGWETGELFF. The rearrangement joins TRBV4-1 to TRBJ2-2, with D perhaps TRBD2 (6 bases). Germline CDR1 and CDR2: MGHRA and YSYEKL. The CDR3 is 17 amino acids. V dropped 3 bases and J dropped 5 bases, with 19 bases sitting between them.

The chain has TRBV3-1 and TRBJ1-1; TRBD1 matches at 7 bases. After removal of 4 bases from V and 6 bases from J, the junction contained 5 bases not matched to a gene. Germline CDR1 LGHDT, CDR2 YNNKEL (reference sequence). The CDR3 has 13 amino acids. This chain's CDR3 is CASSPHRGAEAFF. In DNA form, the CDR3 reads TGTGCCAGCAGCCCTCACAGGGGCGCTGAAGCTTTCTTT.

On this clonotype itself: A junction boundary mismatches the germline segment, possibly from a read error. The chain links TRBV19 to TRBJ1-5, with D hard to call. The CDR3 has 15 residues. Germline lookup yields CDR1 LNHDA and CDR2 SQIVND (reference sequence). The CDR3 DNA follows: TGTGCCAGTAGTATGACGGGGATAAGCAATCGGCCCCAGCATTTT. Translating gives CASSMTGISNRPQHF.

In its sample, this clonotype was seen many times. The gene calls are TRBV2 and TRBJ2-1, with 10 bases fitting TRBD2. The germline V gene has CDR1 SNHLY and CDR2 FYNNEI. CDR3 length equals 14 residues. J was trimmed by 9 bases and V by 7 bases; bases with no gene match: 9. CDR3 bases: TGTGCCAGCAACTCACTAGCGGGATGGACTGAGCAGTTCTTC. It yields the protein CASNSLAGWTEQFF.